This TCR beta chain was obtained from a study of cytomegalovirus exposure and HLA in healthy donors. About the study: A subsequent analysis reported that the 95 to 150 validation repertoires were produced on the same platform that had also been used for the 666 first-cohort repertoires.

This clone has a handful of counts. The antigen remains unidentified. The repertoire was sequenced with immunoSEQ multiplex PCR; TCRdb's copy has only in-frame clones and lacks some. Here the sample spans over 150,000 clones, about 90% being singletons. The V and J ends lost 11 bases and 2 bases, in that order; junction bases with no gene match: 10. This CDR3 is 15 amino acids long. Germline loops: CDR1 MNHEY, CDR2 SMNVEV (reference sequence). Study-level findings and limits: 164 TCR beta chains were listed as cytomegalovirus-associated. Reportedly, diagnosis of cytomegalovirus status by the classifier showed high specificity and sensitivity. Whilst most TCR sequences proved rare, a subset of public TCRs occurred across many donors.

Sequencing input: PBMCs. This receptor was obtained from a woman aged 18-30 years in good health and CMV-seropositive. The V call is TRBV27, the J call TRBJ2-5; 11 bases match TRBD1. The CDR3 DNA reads TGTGCCGGGACTCCGGGACAGGGGGGGCAAGAGACCCAGTACTTC. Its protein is CAGTPGQGGQETQYF.